Following are 21 T cell receptor beta chains from one sample sequenced in a study of shared clonotypes between healthy human individuals. Here immunoSEQ multiplex PCR was the method, and the copy in TCRdb shows in-frame clones only, minus some. The sample holds approximately 2,300,000 clones, 85% to 95% seen once. Sequencing was carried out using naive CD4+ T cells from PBMCs. The subset denotes: CD45RA+ positively selected. The receptors originated from a man younger than 35 in good health. Some clones in this sample may be carry-over from other donors' samples.

V and J are TRBV27 and TRBJ2-3; 14 bases fit TRBD2. The CDR3 covers 16 residues. J lost 2 bases, V lost 6 bases, and 4 bases had no gene match. Looked up from germline, CDR1 is MNHEY and CDR2 is SMNVEV (reference sequence). The CDR3: CASRTSGRVFTDTQYF. CDR3 coding DNA: TGTGCCAGCAGGACTAGCGGGAGGGTGTTCACAGATACGCAGTATTTT.

The chain joins TRBV20-1 to TRBJ2-3; D gene ambiguous. The V and J ends lost 7 bases and 6 bases respectively, with 8 bases between them. CDR3 length: 10 residues. Germline loops: CDR1 DFQATT, CDR2 SNEGSKA (reference sequence). CDR3 protein: CSVMRDTQYF. The CDR3 DNA follows: TGCAGTGTTATGAGGGATACGCAGTATTTT.

J is TRBJ2-4 and V is TRBV11-2, with D perhaps matching TRBD1 or TRBD2 (5 bases each). Germline V lookup: CDR1 SGHAT, CDR2 FQNNGV. The V gene lost 4 bases and the J gene lost 1 base, with 17 bases spanning the gap. There are 17 residues in the CDR3. The DNA for the CDR3 is TGTGCCAGCAGCTCCTCGGTGGCAGGGACGGCCAAAAACATTCAGTACTTC. Translation: CASSSSVAGTAKNIQYF.

This clone came up once. This chain links TRBV19 with TRBJ2-7; TRBD1 aligns across 7 bases. This CDR3 has 15 residues. CDR1 LNHDA and CDR2 SQIVND come from the germline V gene (reference sequence). Trimming took 6 bases from V and 1 from J; bases not matched to a gene: 9. CDR3 region: CASRLYGTESYEQYF. The CDR3 DNA is TGTGCCAGTAGGCTGTACGGGACAGAGTCCTACGAGCAGTACTTC.

The chain joins TRBV9 to TRBJ2-1; 8 nucleotides match TRBD2. The V gene's germline CDR1 is SGDLS and CDR2 YYNGEE. The CDR3 sequence is 16 residues long. Losses at the gene ends were 0 bases for V and 5 bases for J; bases not matched to a gene: 7. The CDR3 sequence: CASSVGRPSGHNEQFF. The CDR3 DNA is TGTGCCAGCAGCGTAGGCAGGCCTAGCGGGCACAATGAGCAGTTCTTC.

Note on this clone: An end of the junction differs from the germline gene, which may be a read error. This chain links TRBV28 with TRBJ2-3; D unclear. CDR1 and CDR2 from the germline V gene are MDHEN and SYDVKM. The CDR3 has 14 residues. CDR3: CAGSSPAGTDTQYF. The CDR3 nucleotides are TGTGCCGGCAGTTCCCCGGCAGGCACAGATACGCAGTATTTT.

The rearrangement links TRBV28 to TRBJ1-2; D gene ambiguous. The CDR3 runs 15 residues. The germline V gene has CDR1 MDHEN and CDR2 SYDVKM. With 2 bases removed from V and 2 bases from J, the gap between germline ends came to 12 bases. Written as DNA, the CDR3 is TGTGCCAGCAGTTTAGTCGCAGCCTCCAACTATGGCTACACCTTC. It is translated as CASSLVAASNYGYTF.

The chain employs TRBV7-2 and TRBJ2-4, with TRBD2 matching 10 bases. This CDR3 spans 18 amino acids. J was trimmed by 0 bases and V by 5 bases; bases with no gene match: 10. CDR1 SGHTA and CDR2 FQGNSA come from the germline V gene. CDR3 sequence (DNA): TGTGCCAGCAGCGAACTCCTAGCGGGAGCGGTAGCCAAAAACATTCAGTACTTC. Amino acid sequence: CASSELLAGAVAKNIQYF.

This chain links TRBV4-3 with TRBJ2-5; D gene uncertain. The DNA matches TRBJ2-7 better at its end, which makes the J call doubtful. The CDR3 is made up of 14 amino acids. Per the germline V gene, CDR1 is LGHNA and CDR2 is YSLEER. The CDR3 spells CASSQTYRSYEQYF. The CDR3 nucleotides read TGCGCCAGCAGCCAAACCTATCGCTCCTACGAGCAGTACTTC.

This clone was found once. The V call is TRBV5-1, the J call TRBJ1-1, with 7 bases fitting TRBD1. Losses at the gene ends were 3 bases for V and 1 base for J; bases not matched to a gene: 6. The V gene's germline CDR1 is SGHRS and CDR2 YFSETQ. This CDR3 is 15 amino acids long. CDR3 protein: CASSSTGAPNTEAFF. CDR3 nucleotides: TGCGCCAGCAGCTCCACAGGGGCGCCGAACACTGAAGCTTTCTTT.

The chain has TRBV28 and TRBJ1-4; D is uncertain. Trimming left V 5 bases short and J 0 bases short, with 13 bases between. CDR1 MDHEN and CDR2 SYDVKM come from the germline V gene. This CDR3 is built from 16 residues. The chain's CDR3 is CASSPSGRATNEKLFF. The CDR3 region has the DNA TGTGCCAGCAGTCCTAGTGGCCGGGCAACTAATGAAAAACTGTTTTTT.

V usage is TRBV7-2 and J usage is TRBJ1-4, with D perhaps TRBD1 (6 bases). From germline, CDR1 is SGHTA and CDR2 FQGNSA. CDR3 length equals 15 residues. V was pared by 2 bases and J by 7 bases, with 14 bases between. CDR3 amino acids: CASSLLGGRVEKLFF. CDR3 DNA sequence: TGTGCCAGCAGCTTACTTGGGGGGCGAGTTGAAAAACTGTTTTTT.

This clone appeared once. This chain connects TRBV5-1 to TRBJ2-5; D possibly uses TRBD1 or TRBD2 (5 bases each). V shed 4 bases and J shed 5 bases, with 21 bases lying between them. This CDR3 is 16 amino acids long. CDR1 SGHRS and CDR2 YFSETQ come from the germline V gene. CDR3 coding DNA: TGCGCCAGCAGCGAGGGGTCTCCTCCCTCAGCGGAGACCCAGTACTTC. As protein: CASSEGSPPSAETQYF.

J is TRBJ2-7 and V is TRBV5-4, with 7 nucleotides matching TRBD1. Germline V gene sequence: CDR1 SGHNT, CDR2 YYREEE (reference sequence). The V gene end was trimmed by 1 base and the J gene end by 2 bases; junction bases not matched to a gene: 6. The CDR3 covers 15 residues. CDR3 loop: CASSLLDRAPYEQYF. The CDR3, as DNA: TGTGCCAGCAGCTTGCTTGACAGGGCACCCTACGAGCAGTACTTC.

The J gene is TRBJ1-2, the V gene TRBV6-6; the D is unclear. The V and J ends lost 2 bases and 0 bases respectively, with 4 bases between them. The CDR3 length is 13 residues. Germline values: CDR1 MNHNY, CDR2 SVGAGI (reference sequence). The DNA of the CDR3 is TGTGCCAGCAGTTACAGGGCTAACTATGGCTACACCTTC. Translating it yields CASSYRANYGYTF.

Notes on this clone: This same CDR3 is encoded by further DNA sequences in the sample. The V gene is TRBV7-6, the J gene TRBJ2-7, with D possibly matching TRBD1 (5 bases). The CDR3 covers 13 residues. V was clipped by 2 bases and J by 2 bases, with 7 bases between them. Per the germline V gene, CDR1 is SGHVS and CDR2 is FNYEAQ. The CDR3 nucleotides are TGTGCCAGCAGCTTACAGGGTGCCTACGAGCAGTACTTC. Encoded protein: CASSLQGAYEQYF.

Concerning this clone: Other DNA sequences in the sample encode the same CDR3. The V and J genes are TRBV28 and TRBJ1-1; tentative D call: TRBD1 (5 bases). The CDR3 has 14 amino acids. Germline values: CDR1 MDHEN, CDR2 SYDVKM. Trimming left V 5 bases short and J 2 bases short, with 12 bases between. The CDR3 sequence: CASSLTGGNTEAFF. CDR3 bases: TGTGCCAGCAGTCTTACCGGGGGTAACACTGAAGCTTTCTTT.

The chain couples TRBV5-1 to TRBJ2-1; TRBD2 aligns across 15 bases. The CDR3 is made up of 18 amino acids. Germline loops: CDR1 SGHRS, CDR2 YFSETQ. Germline trimming cut 0 bases from V and 8 bases from J; bases unmatched to any gene: 9. CDR3 nucleotides: TGCGCCAGCAGCTTGGGATGGGGACTAGCGGGAGGTCAAGATGAGCAGTTCTTC. Protein sequence: CASSLGWGLAGGQDEQFF.

A note on this clone: Other DNA variants within this sample encode the same CDR3. The V and J genes are TRBV10-3 and TRBJ1-5; unclear D gene. V gave up 0 bases and J gave up 0 bases, with 0 bases separating them. This CDR3 has 13 residues. The germline gives CDR1 ENHRY, CDR2 SYGVKD. The CDR3 nucleotides read TGTGCCATCAGTGAGTCTAGCAATCAGCCCCAGCATTTT. Protein product: CAISESSNQPQHF.

The chain recombines TRBV23-1 with TRBJ1-5; D remains ambiguous. TRBV23-1 is designated an ORF whose function remains uncertain. Trimming left V 4 bases short and J 6 bases short, with 16 bases between. This CDR3 comprises 15 residues. This CDR3 is CASSPAGRTSQPQHF. CDR3 nucleotides: TGCGCCAGCAGTCCAGCGGGGAGAACAAGTCAGCCCCAGCATTTT.

The rearrangement uses TRBV7-2 and TRBJ2-7; D might be TRBD2 (6 bases). CDR1 is SGHTA, CDR2 FQGNSA, per germline. Trimming removed 10 bases at V and 2 bases at J, with 15 bases between. The CDR3 consists of 13 residues. The CDR3 DNA sequence: TGTGCCACTTCGACTAGGGCAACCTACGAGCAGTACTTC. Its protein is CATSTRATYEQYF.